These T cell receptor beta chains were read from a single sample in a study of T cells after yellow fever vaccination. TCRdb analysed the 5' RACE reads with MiXCR anew, one entry per CDR3 protein. The sample contains roughly 340,000 distinct CDR3 sequences, about 8.7% of which appear only once. Sequences were derived from PBMCs, sampled on the day of the first yellow fever vaccination. These receptors originate from a young man who received the YFV17D yellow fever vaccine. Both conserved end residues are part of each CDR3. Fields, in order: clone size, J gene, V gene, D gene, CDR3 DNA, CDR3 protein. A D gene is named only where the DNA matches it firmly. Clone size is not always given. Where it is, it says once, few, many or a class for expanded clones.

>many|TRBJ2-3|TRBV5-1|TRBD2
TGCGCCAGCAGCTTGGTCGGGGTCTTCGGGGGGGACACAGATACGCAGTATTTT
CASSLVGVFGGDTDTQYF
>few|TRBJ1-1|TRBV6-2/TRBV6-3|-
TGTGCCAGCAAAATTCCGACCCGGGGCACTGAAGCTTTCTTT
CASKIPTRGTEAFF
>few|TRBJ2-3|TRBV9|-
TGTGCCAGCAGCGACCGGGACCTCAAGTATTTT
CASSDRDLKYF
>few|TRBJ2-5|TRBV12-3/TRBV12-4|TRBD1
TGTGCCAGCAGCTGGGGACAGGGGGGCCAAGAGACCCAGTACTTC
CASSWGQGGQETQYF
>many|TRBJ1-1|TRBV12-3/TRBV12-4|-
TGTGCCAGCAGTTCTAACAGGGTCGGGTCCACTGAAGCTTTCTTT
CASSSNRVGSTEAFF
>-|TRBJ2-5|TRBV6-2/TRBV6-3|-
TGTGCCAGCAGTTACATGACAGGAACAATGACCGGCCTCCAGGAACAACAAGAGACCCAGTACTTC
CASSYMTGTMTGLQEQQETQYF
>few|TRBJ2-4|TRBV11-2|-
TGTGCCAGCAGCTTATATGTCCTAGCCAAAAACATTCAGTACTTC
CASSLYVLAKNIQYF
>-|TRBJ2-1|TRBV29-1|-
TGCAGCGTCTGCTACAGCGACGCCAATGAGCAGTTCTTC
CSVCYSDANEQFF
>-|TRBJ1-5|TRBV12-3/TRBV12-4|-
TGTGCCAGCAGTTTAGGGCAGGGAAGGAATCAGCCCCAGCATTTT
CASSLGQGRNQPQHF
>-|TRBJ1-1|TRBV4-2|-
TGTGCCAGCAGCCAAGCGGGCAGGGAAGCTTTCTTT
CASSQAGREAFF
>-|TRBJ1-1|TRBV7-9|-
TGTGCCAGCAGCTCCGAGCATAGTGAAGCTTTCTTT
CASSSEHSEAFF
>few|TRBJ1-5|TRBV7-8|-
TGTGCCAGCAGCACAACCCCAGGCAGGGACGGGTTTCCCCAGCATTTT
CASSTTPGRDGFPQHF
>few|TRBJ2-3|TRBV5-1|TRBD2
TGCGCCAGCAGCGCCCCCGGGGGGGTCTCTAGCACAGATACGCAGTATTTT
CASSAPGGVSSTDTQYF
>-|TRBJ2-3|TRBV5-1|-
TGCGCCAGCAGCTTGACAGGGCGCACAGATACGCAGTATTTT
CASSLTGRTDTQYF
>many|TRBJ2-5|TRBV5-1|TRBD1
TGCGCCAGCAGCTCGGAGGACAGGCTTAAACAGTACTTC
CASSSEDRLKQYF
>-|TRBJ2-5|TRBV5-1|TRBD1
TGCGCCAGCAGTTCACAGGGGGCTGAGACCCAGTACTTC
CASSSQGAETQYF
>few|TRBJ2-1|TRBV4-3|-
TGCGCCAGCAGCGGGGGGATAACCTACAATGAGCAGTTCTTC
CASSGGITYNEQFF
>many|TRBJ2-3|TRBV12-3/TRBV12-4|-
TGTGCCAGCAGTCCTAAAACGGGGCTAGCGCCAGATACGCAGTATTTT
CASSPKTGLAPDTQYF
>many|TRBJ1-5|TRBV4-1|-
TGCGCCAGCAGCCAAGATCAGGGTAGCAATCAGCCCCAGCATTTT
CASSQDQGSNQPQHF
>-|TRBJ1-6|TRBV28|-
TGTGCCAGCACCATGGGCGTTCTCGCGTCACCCCTCCACTTT
CASTMGVLASPLHF
>-|TRBJ2-1|TRBV7-9|-
TGTGCCAGCAGCGAGGGTTACTCCTACAATGAGCAGTTCTTC
CASSEGYSYNEQFF
>-|TRBJ1-1|TRBV25-1|-
TGTGCCAGTGGACGGGGCGAAAACACTGAAGCTTTCTTT
CASGRGENTEAFF
>-|TRBJ2-1|TRBV4-2|TRBD2
TGTGCCAGCAGCCAACCTATAGCGGGGGGGAACAATGAGCAGTTCTTC
CASSQPIAGGNNEQFF
>few|TRBJ1-2|TRBV3-1|TRBD1
TGTGCCAGCAGCCAAGATGCCGGACAGGGATATGGCTACACCTTC
CASSQDAGQGYGYTF
>-|TRBJ2-2|TRBV2|-
TGTGCCAGCAGGGCAGAACCGAACACCGGGGAGCTGTTTTTT
CASRAEPNTGELFF
>few|TRBJ2-1|TRBV12-3/TRBV12-4|TRBD1
TGTGCCAGCACCGAACAGGGGGCAAACTACAATGAGCAGTTCTTC
CASTEQGANYNEQFF
>-|TRBJ2-7|TRBV30|TRBD2
TGTGCCTGGAGTGTACTCGGGGGGGTTGCCTACGAGCAGTACTTC
CAWSVLGGVAYEQYF
>few|TRBJ1-2|TRBV5-4|-
TGTGCCAGCAGCTTAGGGGGGCAGGTGACAGGCTACACCTTC
CASSLGGQVTGYTF
>many|TRBJ2-3|TRBV25-1|-
TGTGCCAGCTCGGGCCGCCCCGGCACAGATACGCAGTATTTT
CASSGRPGTDTQYF
>-|TRBJ2-1|TRBV5-1|-
TGCGCCAGCAGCCCCAGAACAGGGTCGCTGTACAATGAGCAGTTCTTC
CASSPRTGSLYNEQFF
>few|TRBJ1-3|TRBV6-1|-
TGTGCCAGCAGTGAAATCTCACATGGAAACACCATATATTTT
CASSEISHGNTIYF
>many|TRBJ2-7|TRBV5-5|TRBD1
TGTGCCAGCAGCCACACCAGGGGGTTGGTCTACGAGCAGTACTTC
CASSHTRGLVYEQYF
>few|TRBJ1-3|TRBV18|-
TGTGCCAGCTCACCGGAGTTTGGGGGAAACACCATATATTTT
CASSPEFGGNTIYF
>-|TRBJ2-1|TRBV21-1|-
TGTGCCAGCAACACAGGACAGGGGAGGTACAATGAGCAGTTCTTC
CASNTGQGRYNEQFF
>many|TRBJ1-3|TRBV5-1|-
TGCGCCAGCAGCCGTGGACCGAGCGTATCTGGAAACACCATATATTTT
CASSRGPSVSGNTIYF
>few|TRBJ1-5|TRBV28|TRBD1
TGTGCCAGCAGGACAGGGGTTGGACAGCCCCAGCATTTT
CASRTGVGQPQHF
>-|TRBJ1-2|TRBV25-1|-
TGTGCCAGCAGTGGCCAGGGGACGGGCTACACCTTC
CASSGQGTGYTF
>-|TRBJ1-1|TRBV5-1|-
TGCGCCAGCAGTCTTTCGGTGGGGGGCACTGAAGCTTTCTTT
CASSLSVGGTEAFF
>few|TRBJ1-5|TRBV29-1|TRBD1
TGCAGCGCGGCGACAGGGGGCCATCAGCCCCAGCATTTT
CSAATGGHQPQHF
>few|TRBJ2-7|TRBV20-1|-
TGCAGTGCTAGATTGGGTCCGGGTGGCGAGCAGTACTTC
CSARLGPGGEQYF
>few|TRBJ1-1|TRBV5-4|-
TGTGCCAGCAGCTTGGCTGAAGATATGATGCCGGTGGAAGCTTTCTTT
CASSLAEDMMPVEAFF
>many|TRBJ2-3|TRBV10-3|TRBD2
TGTGCCACCGAGGGCGGGGGTTCTTATACGCAGTATTTT
CATEGGGSYTQYF
>few|TRBJ2-2|TRBV18|-
TGTGCCAGCTCACCAGAGGTCACCGGGGAGCTGTTTTTT
CASSPEVTGELFF
>-|TRBJ2-1|TRBV6-5|-
TGTGCCAGCAGTTACTCGGGCACTTACAATGAGCAGTTCTTC
CASSYSGTYNEQFF
>-|TRBJ2-5|TRBV6-6|-
TGTGCCAGCAGGCTCCTAGGAGGGGGCGAGTACTTC
CASRLLGGGEYF
>-|TRBJ2-3|TRBV7-2|TRBD2
TGTGCCAGCACCCTACTAGCGGGGGCCTACACAGATACGCAGTATTTT
CASTLLAGAYTDTQYF
>few|TRBJ2-2|TRBV19|TRBD1
TGTGCCAGTAGGTGGGACAGAAACACCGGGGAGCTGTTTTTT
CASRWDRNTGELFF